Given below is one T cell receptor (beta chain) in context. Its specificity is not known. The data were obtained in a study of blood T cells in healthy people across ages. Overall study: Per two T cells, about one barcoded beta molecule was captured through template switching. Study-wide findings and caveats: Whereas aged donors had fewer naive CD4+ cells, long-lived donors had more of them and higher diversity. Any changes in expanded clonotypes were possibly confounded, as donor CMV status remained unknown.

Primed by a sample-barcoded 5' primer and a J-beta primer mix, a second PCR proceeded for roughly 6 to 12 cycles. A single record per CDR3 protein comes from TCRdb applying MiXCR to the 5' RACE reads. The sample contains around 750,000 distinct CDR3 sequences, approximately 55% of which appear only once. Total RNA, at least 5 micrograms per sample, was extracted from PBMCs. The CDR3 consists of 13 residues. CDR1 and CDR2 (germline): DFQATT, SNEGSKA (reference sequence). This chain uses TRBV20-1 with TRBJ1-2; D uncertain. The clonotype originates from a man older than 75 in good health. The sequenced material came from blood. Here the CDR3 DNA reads TGCAGGGCCCGGGAATCCCGAGTTGATGGCTACACCTTC. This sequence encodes CRARESRVDGYTF.